This T cell receptor beta chain was profiled in a study of cytomegalovirus exposure and HLA in healthy donors. Whole-study findings and limits: Associated with cytomegalovirus, according to the listing, were 150 to 200 TCR beta chains.

On this clone: The antigen is undetermined.

This CDR3 region has 13 residues. The V end was cut by 8 bases, the J end by 5 bases, with 15 bases between. CDR1 is MNHEY, CDR2 SVGAGI, per germline. Only in-frame clones appear in the TCRdb table, and some are missing; sequencing was by immunoSEQ multiplex PCR. The sample lists hundreds of thousands of clones, roughly 89% occurring once. This TCR derives from a woman between 18 and 29 years old in good health and CMV-seronegative. The sample taken for sequencing was PBMCs. The V gene is TRBV6-5, the J gene TRBJ2-5; no reliable D call. The CDR3 loop reads CASSPITRETQYF. CDR3 bases: TGTGCCAGCTCCCCGATTACCAGGGAGACCCAGTACTTC.